These 8 T cell receptor beta chains originate from one sample sequenced in a study of graft-versus-host responses after intestinal transplantation (dated by TCRdb to the early 2020s). The method behind the library was the immunoSEQ multiplex PCR assay. The clones in this table, taken by TCRdb from immuneACCESS, are in-frame only. Not every clone is retained; where verified, under half of the shortfall comes from an unresolved V gene, and the cause of the rest is unknown. Within this sample are approximately 78,000 clones, with around 87% of them counted one time only. Together, the top ten hold roughly 7.3% of the sample. Antigens for these TCRs are unknown. This specimen's time point label, interpreted: cells obtained before transplantation from donor or recipient. The specimen comprised unstimulated CD8+ T cells sorted from spleen or lymph node cells, sampled before transplant. Source of these receptors: a human donor who was the organ donor for an intestinal transplant.

This chain links TRBV7-9 with TRBJ2-1; D not resolved. Per the germline V gene, CDR1 is SEHNR and CDR2 is FQNEAQ (reference sequence). V was shortened by 0 bases and J by 7 bases, with 7 bases between the two germline ends. The CDR3 is 13 residues long. The chain's CDR3 is CASSLALQNEQFF. CDR3 DNA sequence: TGTGCCAGCAGCTTAGCCTTACAAAATGAGCAGTTCTTC.

In its sample, this clone was seen a few times. The V and J genes are TRBV4-1 and TRBJ1-6; D is ambiguous. There are 13 residues in the CDR3. Trimming removed 3 bases from V and 7 bases from J, with 7 bases in between. The germline CDR1 and CDR2 sequences are MGHRA and YSYEKL. The CDR3 spells CASSQSLNSPLHF. CDR3 DNA: TGCGCCAGCAGCCAGAGCCTCAATTCACCCCTCCACTTT.

The chain carries TRBV25-1 and TRBJ2-1; tentative D call: TRBD2 (5 bases). CDR1 is MGHDK and CDR2 is SYGVNS in the germline V gene. Trimming left V 7 bases short and J 8 bases short, with 9 bases between. This CDR3 is 11 amino acids long. The CDR3, as DNA: TGTGCCAGCACTGGAGGCTATGAGCAGTTCTTC. Protein sequence: CASTGGYEQFF.

Note on this clone: At one boundary the junction diverges from the germline segment, which might be a read error. The V and J genes are TRBV6-5 and TRBJ1-2; weak D call: TRBD1 (5 bases). Germline CDR1 and CDR2: MNHEY and SVGAGI. This CDR3 comprises 9 residues. CDR3 nucleotide sequence: TGTGCCAGCAGAGCCGGGACTTACTTC. This sequence encodes CASRAGTYF.

The gene calls are TRBV6-1 and TRBJ2-1; 10 bases map to TRBD1. V lost 0 bases to trimming and J lost 4 bases; unmatched junction nucleotides: 6. This CDR3 region has 17 residues. Per the germline V gene, CDR1 is MNHNS and CDR2 is SASEGT. This CDR3 reads CASSEAGGTGAYNEQFF. Here the CDR3 DNA reads TGTGCCAGCAGTGAAGCGGGGGGGACAGGGGCATACAATGAGCAGTTCTTC.

The V gene is TRBV7-2, the J gene TRBJ2-3; either TRBD1 or TRBD2 may fit D (6 bases each). Looked up from germline, CDR1 is SGHTA and CDR2 is FQGNSA. This CDR3 region has 17 residues. Trimming pared 1 base from V and 6 bases from J, leaving 20 bases between. In nucleotides, the CDR3 is TGTGCCAGCAGCTTAGATTCCCCGCCGGGGGCGCTTGATACGCAGTATTTT. Protein product: CASSLDSPPGALDTQYF.

This sequence joins TRBV19 and TRBJ2-3; TRBD2 is a possible D gene (6 bases). The CDR3 extends over 14 amino acids. Deletions cut 5 bases from V and 4 bases from J, with 13 bases between. Germline V gene data show CDR1 as LNHDA and CDR2 as SQIVND (reference sequence). In DNA, the CDR3 is TGTGCCAGTAGTCCCGGATGGGGGGCAGATACGCAGTATTTT. This translates into CASSPGWGADTQYF.

This chain joins TRBV27 and TRBJ2-5; D ambiguous. The CDR3 runs to 13 residues. Trimming took 5 bases from V and 0 from J, leaving 7 bases between them. From germline, CDR1 is MNHEY and CDR2 SMNVEV (reference sequence). The CDR3 DNA reads TGTGCCAGCAGTCCTAACGACCAAGAGACCCAGTACTTC. Its translation is CASSPNDQETQYF.